The 21 T cell receptor beta chains listed next were all sequenced from one sample in a study of identifying expanded T cells in peripheral blood. Generated by immunoSEQ multiplex PCR, the TCRdb table keeps only in-frame clones and is missing some. The data show approximately 75,000 clones, 90% seen once. The specimen sequenced was blood. Source of these receptors: a person aged 18 to 75 in good health.

CDR3 DNA: TGTGCCAGCAGCCAAGATCGCGCGGCTAACTATGGCTACACCTTC. This gives the protein CASSQDRAANYGYTF. J is TRBJ1-2 and V is TRBV4-2, with D unclear. This CDR3 contains 15 residues. Trimming stripped 0 bases from V and 0 bases from J, with 8 bases between. The germline V gene has CDR1 LGHNA and CDR2 YNFKEQ.

The CDR3 DNA sequence: TGTGCCAGCAACACCAGGGGGGCTAATGAAAAACTGTTTTTT. Translating it yields CASNTRGANEKLFF. This chain uses TRBV6-5 with TRBJ1-4; TRBD1 matches at 7 bases. Per germline, CDR1 MNHEY and CDR2 SVGAGI. This CDR3 contains 14 residues. The junction had 5 bases not matched to a gene; V was cut back by 7 bases and J by 3 bases.

The chain couples TRBV6-1 to TRBJ1-1; possible D gene TRBD1, 6 bases. With 7 bases removed from V and 5 bases from J, the gap between germline ends came to 17 bases. The germline V gene has CDR1 MNHNS and CDR2 SASEGT. The CDR3 spans 14 residues. Written as DNA, the CDR3 is TGTGCCAGCATCCAGACAGGTACCAATACTGAAGCTTTCTTT. It encodes CASIQTGTNTEAFF.

V and J are TRBV5-1 and TRBJ2-3; possibly TRBD1 or TRBD2 for D (7 bases each). V lost 4 bases, J lost 3 bases, and 18 bases lay in between. CDR1 and CDR2 (germline): SGHRS, YFSETQ. The CDR3 contains 16 residues. The CDR3 DNA sequence: TGCGCCAGCAGCCCCAGGGGGGGGGTATCTACAGATACGCAGTATTTT. Translating it yields CASSPRGGVSTDTQYF.

The chain recombines TRBV4-1 with TRBJ2-2; 9 bases are shared with TRBD2. The CDR3 has 20 residues. Germline CDR1 MGHRA, CDR2 YSYEKL. V lost 0 bases and J lost 3; bases outside the gene matches: 14. CDR3 residues: CASSQDWRGREGRYTGELFF. The CDR3 DNA reads as TGCGCCAGCAGCCAAGATTGGCGAGGGCGGGAGGGCCGGTACACCGGGGAGCTGTTTTTT.

The rearrangement joins TRBV5-4 to TRBJ2-7, with D perhaps assigned TRBD1 or TRBD2 (6 bases each). V was clipped by 0 bases and J by 2 bases, with 9 bases between them. The CDR3 has 14 amino acids. CDR1 and CDR2 from the germline V gene are SGHNT and YYREEE (reference sequence). The CDR3: CASSLAGGPYEQYF. The DNA for the CDR3 is TGTGCCAGCAGCTTGGCCGGGGGCCCCTACGAGCAGTACTTC. The full variable domain, its missing parts supplied by reference TRBV5-4 and TRBJ2-7, is ETGVTQSPTHLIKTRGQQVTLRCSSQSGHNTVSWYQQALGQGPQFIFQYYREEENGRGNFPPRFSGLQFPNYSSELNVNALELDDSALYLCASSLAGGPYEQYFGPGTRLTVT.

This clone was observed once. This CDR3 reads CASSTISDVGNTIYF. The DNA of the CDR3 is TGTGCCAGCAGCACAATCTCGGACGTTGGAAACACCATATATTTT. The V gene is TRBV5-5, the J gene TRBJ1-3; D gene ambiguous. The V gene lost 4 bases and the J gene lost 3 bases, with 14 bases spanning the gap. Germline V gene lookup returns CDR1 SGHKS and CDR2 YYEKEE (reference sequence). CDR3 size: 15 residues.

The chain employs TRBV5-4 and TRBJ2-3, with TRBD2 matching over 7 bases. This CDR3 is built from 13 residues. In germline, CDR1 is SGHNT, CDR2 YYREEE (reference sequence). Trimming took 4 bases from V and 4 from J; bases not matched to a gene: 3. This chain's CDR3 is CASSKGGADTQYF. The DNA of the CDR3 is TGTGCCAGCAGCAAGGGAGGGGCAGATACGCAGTATTTT.

This chain joins TRBV2 and TRBJ2-2, with D perhaps matching TRBD2 (6 bases). CDR1 SNHLY and CDR2 FYNNEI come from the germline V gene. CDR3 size: 16 residues. With 6 bases removed from V and 1 base from J, the gap between germline ends came to 15 bases. The CDR3, as DNA: TGTGCCAGCAGGGACCTAGGGACTCTGAACACCGGGGAGCTGTTTTTT. This sequence encodes CASRDLGTLNTGELFF.

The chain recombines TRBV28 with TRBJ2-7, with 7 bases that match TRBD1. Germline values: CDR1 MDHEN, CDR2 SYDVKM. V dropped 7 bases and J dropped 5; count of bases not matched to a gene: 11. The CDR3 is 14 amino acids. Written as DNA, the CDR3 is TGTGCCAGCATAGAGACAGGGACGATCCACGAGCAGTACTTC. Translated: CASIETGTIHEQYF.

The rearrangement links TRBV20-1 to TRBJ1-2, with D perhaps matching TRBD1 (5 bases). The CDR3 is 10 residues long. Germline CDR1 DFQATT, CDR2 SNEGSKA (reference sequence). Trimming left V 5 bases short and J 8 bases short, with 9 bases between. CDR3 in DNA: TGCAGTGCTTCGGGACGGGGCTACACCTTC. Translation gives CSASGRGYTF.

The rearrangement links TRBV28 to TRBJ2-5; TRBD2 is a possible D gene (6 bases). Germline V CDR1 and CDR2: MDHEN, SYDVKM. CDR3 size: 14 residues. The ends were cut back, 2 bases at V and 5 bases at J, with 12 bases in the middle. The CDR3 nucleotides read TGTGCCAGCAGTTTACCAGGAGGGGCCGAGACCCAGTACTTC. Its translation is CASSLPGGAETQYF.

This clone was observed once. The chain has TRBV5-6 and TRBJ2-5, with a tentative D call TRBD1 (6 bases). In germline, CDR1 is SGHDT, CDR2 YYEEEE. Between the trimmed V and J ends, which lost 9 bases and 5 bases, there was a span of 20 bases. The CDR3 contains 14 residues. This chain's CDR3 is CATRGSQGGETQYF. The CDR3 region has the DNA TGTGCCACCAGGGGCTCACAGGGTGGGGAGACCCAGTACTTC.

This chain joins TRBV30 and TRBJ2-2, with D maybe TRBD2 (5 bases). Trimming left V 1 base short and J 0 bases short, with 9 bases between. This CDR3 comprises 15 residues. CDR1 is GTSNPN and CDR2 is SVGIG in the germline V gene (reference sequence). The CDR3 loop reads CAWSGGFANTGELFF. As DNA, the CDR3 is TGTGCCTGGAGTGGAGGGTTCGCGAACACCGGGGAGCTGTTTTTT.

This chain uses TRBV30 with TRBJ1-6; maybe TRBD1 (6 bases). The V gene lost 1 base and the J gene lost 6 bases, with 10 bases spanning the gap. Germline CDR1 GTSNPN, CDR2 SVGIG (reference sequence). This CDR3 contains 14 residues. CDR3: CAWSDGQLNSPLHF. The CDR3 nucleotides are TGTGCCTGGAGTGACGGACAGCTTAATTCACCCCTCCACTTT.

This chain joins TRBV7-8 and TRBJ2-1; D gene ambiguous. Per the germline V gene, CDR1 is SGHVS and CDR2 is FQNEAQ. This CDR3 region has 16 residues. With 1 base removed from V and 2 bases from J, the gap between germline ends came to 12 bases. CDR3 in DNA: TGTGCCAGCAGCTTAGGAAGACTGGCGACCTACAATGAGCAGTTCTTC. It specifies CASSLGRLATYNEQFF.

The rearrangement joins TRBV2 to TRBJ2-1, with 9 bases that match TRBD2. Germline V gene lookup returns CDR1 SNHLY and CDR2 FYNNEI. This CDR3 has 12 amino acids. After removal of 6 bases from V and 8 bases from J, the junction contained 2 bases not matched to a gene. CDR3 sequence (DNA): TGTGCCAGCAGGGGACTAGCCGATGAGCAGTTCTTC. As protein: CASRGLADEQFF.

This rearrangement joins TRBV29-1 to TRBJ2-1; D uncertain. V was cut by 5 bases and J by 0 bases, with 8 bases left in between. The CDR3 length is 13 residues. Germline lookup yields CDR1 SQVTM and CDR2 ANQGSEA. CDR3 nucleotides: TGCAGCGTTATATCTACCTCCTACAATGAGCAGTTCTTC. Protein product: CSVISTSYNEQFF.

The rearrangement links TRBV7-2 to TRBJ2-7; 8 bases fit TRBD2. The CDR3 length is 14 residues. V lost 5 bases to trimming and J lost 1 base; unmatched junction nucleotides: 4. Germline CDR1 SGHTA, CDR2 FQGNSA. The CDR3 DNA reads TGTGCCAGCAGCCCGGGGGGGAGATCCTACGAGCAGTACTTC. Residues: CASSPGGRSYEQYF. The entire variable domain, with the rest obtained from reference TRBV7-2 and TRBJ2-7, is as follows: GAGVSQSPSNKVTEKGKDVELRCDPISGHTALYWYRQSLGQGLEFLIYFQGNSAPDKSGLPSDRFSAERTGGSVSTLTIQRTQQEDSAVYLCASSPGGRSYEQYFGPGTRLTVT.

This clone occurred a few times. The V and J genes are TRBV5-4 and TRBJ1-2; tentatively, D is TRBD1 (5 bases). The CDR3 consists of 15 residues. Germline CDR1 is SGHNT and CDR2 is YYREEE (reference sequence). The V end lost 0 bases, the J end lost 1 base, and 10 bases lay between the germline ends. For the CDR3, the DNA is TGTGCCAGCAGCTTGGTCGCGGGGCGTAACTATGGCTACACCTTC. Its protein product is CASSLVAGRNYGYTF. The full variable domain, with the rest looked up from reference TRBV5-4 and TRBJ1-2, is ETGVTQSPTHLIKTRGQQVTLRCSSQSGHNTVSWYQQALGQGPQFIFQYYREEENGRGNFPPRFSGLQFPNYSSELNVNALELDDSALYLCASSLVAGRNYGYTFGSGTRLTVV.

The gene calls are TRBV7-2 and TRBJ1-2; 10 bases line up with TRBD1. The germline V gene has CDR1 SGHTA and CDR2 FQGNSA. The CDR3 is made up of 15 amino acids. J lost 4 bases, V lost 5 bases, and 7 bases had no gene match. Written as DNA, the CDR3 is TGTGCCAGCAGCGCCAGACAGGGGGCTGGCTATGGCTACACCTTC. Its protein is CASSARQGAGYGYTF.